Presented here are 8 T cell receptor beta chains from one specimen sequenced in a study of cytomegalovirus exposure and HLA in healthy donors. PCR primers comprised 60 Vbeta and 13 Jbeta primers. Here immunoSEQ multiplex PCR was the method, and the copy in TCRdb shows in-frame clones only, minus some. The sample carries roughly 100,000 clones, over 55% recorded once. Sequenced material: PBMCs. These receptors were obtained from a female donor in good health and CMV-seronegative.

The chain recombines TRBV15 with TRBJ1-6; the match to TRBD1 covers 8 bases. Germline trimming cut 3 bases from V and 4 bases from J; bases unmatched to any gene: 8. The germline CDR1 and CDR2 sequences are LNHNV and YYDKDF (reference sequence). This CDR3 region has 17 residues. The CDR3 DNA follows: TGTGCCACCAGCAGTAAACCAGGGGGCGGGTATAATTCACCCCTCCACTTT. Translation: CATSSKPGGGYNSPLHF.

The chain is built from TRBV19 and TRBJ2-7; TRBD1 aligns across 7 bases. V lost 5 bases to trimming and J lost 5 bases; unmatched junction nucleotides: 6. The CDR3 extends over 13 amino acids. Germline CDR1 is LNHDA and CDR2 is SQIVND (reference sequence). The CDR3 spells CASSQQGVHEQYF. The CDR3 region has the DNA TGTGCCAGTAGTCAGCAGGGGGTCCACGAGCAGTACTTC. Looking up the rest from reference TRBV19 and TRBJ2-7 gives the full variable domain: DGGITQSPKYLFRKEGQNVTLSCEQNLNHDAMYWYRQDPGQGLRLIYYSQIVNDFQKGDIAEGYSVSREKKESFPLTVTSAQKNPTAFYLCASSQQGVHEQYFGPGTRLTVT.

This clone was seen only a few times. The chain carries TRBV30 and TRBJ2-7, with 8 bases matching TRBD1. The ends lost 2 bases at V and 4 bases at J; junction bases unmatched: 10. There are 15 residues in the CDR3. Germline loops: CDR1 GTSNPN, CDR2 SVGIG (reference sequence). CDR3 bases: TGTGCCTGGAGTTCCCCCTGGACAGGGAAGTACGAGCAGTACTTC. It is translated as CAWSSPWTGKYEQYF.

In this sample, this clone turned up once. The CDR3, as DNA: TGTGCCACCAGCAGAGATGCCCTAGCGACCACAGATACGCAGTATTTT. Residues: CATSRDALATTDTQYF. The V and J genes are TRBV15 and TRBJ2-3; a weak D match, TRBD2 (6 bases). The length of the CDR3 is 16 residues. Germline V gene data show CDR1 as LNHNV and CDR2 as YYDKDF (reference sequence). V was clipped by 0 bases and J by 2 bases, with 12 bases between them. Full variable domain (remainder filled in from reference TRBV15 and TRBJ2-3): DAMVIQNPRYQVTQFGKPVTLSCSQTLNHNVMYWYQQKSSQAPKLLFHYYDKDFNNEADTPDNFQSRRPNTSFCFLDIRSPGLGDTAMYLCATSRDALATTDTQYFGPGTRLTVL.

V usage is TRBV5-4 and J usage is TRBJ2-5, with a possible D match to TRBD2 (7 bases). Trimming stripped 4 bases from V and 4 bases from J, with 17 bases between. CDR3 length equals 15 residues. Germline V gene lookup returns CDR1 SGHNT and CDR2 YYREEE (reference sequence). The CDR3 DNA reads TGTGCCAGCAGCCGGCTAGGGGGGGAGGGAGAGACCCAGTACTTC. It is translated as CASSRLGGEGETQYF.

This rearrangement joins TRBV30 to TRBJ2-1; TRBD2 matches 9 bases. J gave up 7 bases and V 1 base, and 2 bases lay outside the gene matches. There are 13 residues in the CDR3. CDR1 and CDR2 from the germline V gene are GTSNPN and SVGIG (reference sequence). The CDR3 nucleotides are TGTGCCTGGAGTGCTAGCGGGGTAAATGAGCAGTTCTTC. The encoded protein is CAWSASGVNEQFF.

The CDR3 here is CAWSVLARPPYNEQFF. The CDR3 DNA reads TGTGCCTGGAGTGTACTAGCGAGACCACCCTACAATGAGCAGTTCTTC. The rearrangement joins TRBV30 to TRBJ2-1; TRBD2 matches at 7 bases. The V gene's germline CDR1 is GTSNPN and CDR2 SVGIG (reference sequence). The V segment lost 0 bases and the J segment 2 bases; nucleotides outside the gene matches: 7. This CDR3 is built from 16 residues.

Comment on this clone: In this CDR3 the conserved last residue, phenylalanine or tryptophan, is missing, so a read error is likely. The DNA is left out, because the CDR3 cannot be placed on it with certainty; the CDR3 is given as TCRdb lists it. This chain joins TRBV21-1 and TRBJ2-7; the table's D call, TRBD2, has no DNA check behind it. TRBV21-1 is an annotated pseudogene. The CDR3 adds up to 9 amino acids, both ends counted. CDR3 sequence reads: CASSLAPSG.